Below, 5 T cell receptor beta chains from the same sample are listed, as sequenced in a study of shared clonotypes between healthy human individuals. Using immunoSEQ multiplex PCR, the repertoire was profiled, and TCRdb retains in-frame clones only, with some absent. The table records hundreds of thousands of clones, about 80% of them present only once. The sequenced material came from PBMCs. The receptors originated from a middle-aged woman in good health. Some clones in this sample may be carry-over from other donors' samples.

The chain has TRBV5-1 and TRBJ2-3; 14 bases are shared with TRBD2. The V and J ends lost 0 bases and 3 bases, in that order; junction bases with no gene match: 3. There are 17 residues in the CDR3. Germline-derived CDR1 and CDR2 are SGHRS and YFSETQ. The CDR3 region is CASSLVGTSGSTDTQYF. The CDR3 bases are TGCGCCAGCAGCTTGGTGGGGACTAGCGGGAGTACAGATACGCAGTATTTT.

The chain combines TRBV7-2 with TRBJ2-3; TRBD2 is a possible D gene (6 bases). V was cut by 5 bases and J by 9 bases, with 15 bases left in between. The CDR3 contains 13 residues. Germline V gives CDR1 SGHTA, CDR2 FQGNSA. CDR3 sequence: CASSPTRSGTQYF. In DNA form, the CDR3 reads TGTGCCAGCAGCCCGACTAGGTCGGGAACGCAGTATTTT. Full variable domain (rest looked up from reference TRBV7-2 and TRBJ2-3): GAGVSQSPSNKVTEKGKDVELRCDPISGHTALYWYRQSLGQGLEFLIYFQGNSAPDKSGLPSDRFSAERTGGSVSTLTIQRTQQEDSAVYLCASSPTRSGTQYFGPGTRLTVL.

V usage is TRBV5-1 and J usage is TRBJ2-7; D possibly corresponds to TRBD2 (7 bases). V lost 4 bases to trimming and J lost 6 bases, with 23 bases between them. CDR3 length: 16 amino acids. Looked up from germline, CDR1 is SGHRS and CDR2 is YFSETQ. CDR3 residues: CASSTVVVGGHREQYF. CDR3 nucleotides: TGCGCCAGCAGCACCGTGGTTGTCGGGGGGCATCGCGAGCAGTACTTC.

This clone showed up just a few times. CDR3 bases: TGTGCCAGCAGCTCACCGCTGGATCCAGACTACGAGCAGTACTTC. As protein: CASSSPLDPDYEQYF. The chain has TRBV5-6 and TRBJ2-7; no definite D call. The CDR3 contains 15 residues. Germline CDR1 SGHDT, CDR2 YYEEEE. V shed 3 bases and J shed 3 bases, with 16 bases lying between them.

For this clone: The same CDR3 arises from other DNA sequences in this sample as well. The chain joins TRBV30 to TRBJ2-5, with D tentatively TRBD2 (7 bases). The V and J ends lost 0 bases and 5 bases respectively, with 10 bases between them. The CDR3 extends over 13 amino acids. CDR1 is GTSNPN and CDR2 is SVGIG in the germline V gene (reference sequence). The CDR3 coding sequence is TGTGCCTGGAGTGTACGGGGGGCGGAGACCCAGTACTTC. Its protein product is CAWSVRGAETQYF.